The sequence of this TCR beta chain was determined in a study of blood T cells in healthy people across ages. Alongside a J-beta primer mix, a sample-barcoded 5' primer served in a second PCR lasting 7 to 11 cycles. TCRdb independently ran MiXCR on the 5' RACE reads; one entry per CDR3 protein. The sample shows roughly 1,500,000 distinct CDR3 sequences, approximately 38% of them seen only once. Study findings and constraints: TCR beta diversity correlated strongly with naive T cell percentage. More naive CD4+ cells and higher diversity marked long-lived donors relative to aged donors.

This clonotype was detected once. No antigen is known for it. The CDR3 is 18 amino acids. CDR1 and CDR2 from the germline V gene are SGDLS and YYNGEE. The V segment lost 4 bases and the J segment 0 bases; nucleotides outside the gene matches: 15. The sequence came from a woman younger than 30 in good health. This rearrangement joins TRBV9 to TRBJ1-2; 7 bases match TRBD1. Sequenced: blood. CDR3 sequence: CASSPSKARGATNYGYTF. The CDR3 DNA reads TGTGCCAGCAGCCCCTCGAAAGCCAGGGGGGCTACTAACTATGGCTACACCTTC.